This is a list of T cell receptor beta chains from one sample in a study of immune heterogeneity within non-small cell lung tumors. Using its own MiXCR run on the multiplex PCR reads, TCRdb lists one record per CDR3 protein. The sample has about 20,000 distinct CDR3 sequences, 25% to 30% seen once. The sequenced sample consisted of lung tumor tissue. The source of these receptors is a man aged 35-49 years with non-small cell lung cancer. The CDR3 runs from the conserved cysteine through the conserved F or W. A D gene is named only where the DNA matches it firmly. Clone size is shown for a subset of rows, as once, few, many or a class of expanded clone.

>TRBD2|TRBJ2-2|TRBV14|few
TGTGCCAGCAGCCAACCTGGACTAGCGGGCCTTAACACCGGGGAGCTGTTTTTT
CASSQPGLAGLNTGELFF
>TRBD1|TRBJ2-2|TRBV24-1|many
TGTGCCACCGGCCGGGACAGGGTCGGGGAGCTGTTTTTT
CATGRDRVGELFF
>-|TRBJ2-4|TRBV6-1|few
TGTGCCAGCACAGATATAGCCAAAAACATTCAGTACTTC
CASTDIAKNIQYF
>-|TRBJ2-3|TRBV18|-
TGTGATAGCTCGGGCGGGATCGGCACAGATACGCAGTATTTT
CDSSGGIGTDTQYF
>TRBD1|TRBJ1-2|TRBV11-2|few
TGTGCCAGCAGCTCTTGGCAGACAGGGGGTTATGGCTACACCTTC
CASSSWQTGGYGYTF
>-|TRBJ1-5|TRBV24-1|many
TGTGCCACCAGTGATTTGAATAGCAATCAGCCCCAGCATTTT
CATSDLNSNQPQHF
>-|TRBJ2-1|TRBV20-1|few
TGCAGCGCTCTACCATTAACCCGCCGCTCCTACAATGAGCAGTTCTTC
CSALPLTRRSYNEQFF
>-|TRBJ2-3|TRBV7-3|few
TGTGTCAGCAGCTTACGGAAGACGGGCACAGATACGCAGTATTTT
CVSSLRKTGTDTQYF
>-|TRBJ2-7|TRBV5-5|few
TGTGCCAGCAGCTTGGGGTGGCATGAGCAGTACTTC
CASSLGWHEQYF
>-|TRBJ1-1|TRBV6-5|medium-sized
TGTGCCAGCAGTTACGGAGGGACGTTCCCACTTGGGGCTTTCTTT
CASSYGGTFPLGAFF
>-|TRBJ1-2|TRBV6-2/TRBV6-3|many
TGTGCCAGCAGGACCCCCCCCAGCTATGGCTACACCTTC
CASRTPPSYGYTF
>-|TRBJ2-7|TRBV5-1|-
TGCGCCAGCGCCGATACCTACAGGGCCTCTATTCAGCAGTACTTC
CASADTYRASIQQYF
>-|TRBJ2-1|TRBV7-8|-
TGTGCCAGCAGCTTAGGGGCGGGGAGCTCCAACAATGAGCAGTTCTTC
CASSLGAGSSNNEQFF
>-|TRBJ2-7|TRBV19|many
TGTGCCAGTAGTATTGGCAGCTACGAGCAGTACTTC
CASSIGSYEQYF
>-|TRBJ2-7|TRBV10-3|medium-sized
TGTGCCACCACGAGAAACACTAACCCCCCTTACGAGCAGTACTTC
CATTRNTNPPYEQYF
>TRBD1|TRBJ2-7|TRBV10-3|many
TGTGCCATTTCTACCGACAGGGGGGGGTACGAGCAGTACTTC
CAISTDRGGYEQYF
>-|TRBJ1-1|TRBV20-1|-
TGCAGTGCCAACTATCGGGGGGCGGGAACTGAAGCTTTCTTT
CSANYRGAGTEAFF
>TRBD2|TRBJ2-1|TRBV3-1|-
TGTGCCAGCAGCCAAGATGCACTAGTAACTAGCGGGAGACGGAATGAGCAGTTCTTC
CASSQDALVTSGRRNEQFF
>-|TRBJ2-1|TRBV24-1|-
TGTGCCACCAGTGACAACTCCTTGGGGTTCAATGAGCAGTTCTTC
CATSDNSLGFNEQFF
>-|TRBJ1-5|TRBV20-1|many
TGCAGTGCACAAGACAGCGCAGATCAGCCCCAGCATTTT
CSAQDSADQPQHF
>-|TRBJ2-7|TRBV10-1|medium-sized
TGCGCCAGCAGTCAGGGATACGAGCAGTACTTC
CASSQGYEQYF
>-|TRBJ1-4|TRBV30|-
TGTGCCTTGAGCTCCCCGGGTTTACAGATGGAATTT
CALSSPGLQMEF